These T cell receptor beta chains were read from a single sample in a study of CD8+CD57+ T cells in acquired aplastic anemia. TCRdb processed the reads anew with MiXCR; each CDR3 protein has one entry. Of about 160,000 distinct CDR3 sequences in the sample, around half are singletons; the top ten hold approximately 2.8%. The sample consisted of sorted CD4+, CD8+, or CD8+CD57+ T cells (not recorded which) from PBMCs. The receptor set was obtained from a human donor with aplastic anemia. CDR3s include the opening cysteine and the closing phenylalanine or tryptophan. Fields, in order: J gene, V gene, D gene, clone size, CDR3 DNA, CDR3 protein. The D gene is left open where the match is weak. Size tells how often a clone was seen (once, few, many) or the class of an expanded clone, and some rows leave it out.

TRBJ1-1	TRBV20-1	-	-	TGCAGTGCTAGTTCTCGGGGGAGTCGCACTGAAGCTTTCTTT	CSASSRGSRTEAFF
TRBJ1-6	TRBV19	-	-	TGTGCCAGTATGGGGACGGATAATTCACCCCTCCACTTT	CASMGTDNSPLHF
TRBJ2-1	TRBV9	TRBD2	-	TGTGCCAGCAGCCACTCGGGCGGGAGATTGAATGAGCAGTTCTTC	CASSHSGGRLNEQFF
TRBJ2-2	TRBV10-3	TRBD2	-	TGTGCCATCAGTGAGCCTCCGACTAGCGGGAGCAGGGAGCTGTTTTTT	CAISEPPTSGSRELFF
TRBJ2-7	TRBV7-2	-	many	TGTGCCAGCAGCCCCGATATACGGGCGTCCTACGAGCAGTACTTC	CASSPDIRASYEQYF
TRBJ1-2	TRBV29-1	-	-	TGCAGCGCCCTATTCCCCTATGGCTACACCTTC	CSALFPYGYTF
TRBJ2-1	TRBV25-1	-	-	TGTGCCAGCAGTGAAGATTCAGTAGGGACACGCTCCTACAATGAGCAGTTCTTC	CASSEDSVGTRSYNEQFF
TRBJ2-5	TRBV24-1	-	-	TGTGCCACCAGTGACGGTGGGGGGCAAGAGACCCAGTACTTC	CATSDGGGQETQYF
TRBJ1-2	TRBV7-9	TRBD1	-	TGTGCCAGCACCCAGGGGGTCAGCGGCTACACCTTC	CASTQGVSGYTF
TRBJ1-3	TRBV7-2	-	few	TGTGCCAGCAGCCCTCACGGGGGCCAGCGAAACACCATATATTTT	CASSPHGGQRNTIYF
TRBJ2-1	TRBV10-1	-	-	TGCGCCAGCAGTGAGTCGCCCCATACTGAGCAGTTCTTC	CASSESPHTEQFF
TRBJ1-5	TRBV5-6	TRBD1	many	TGTGCCAGCAGCTTGCAGAGAGGGGGCATCAATCAGCCCCAGCATTTT	CASSLQRGGINQPQHF
TRBJ2-3	TRBV19	-	once	TGTGCCAGTAGTATAGATTGCGGGGCAGATACGCAGTATTTT	CASSIDCGADTQYF
TRBJ2-7	TRBV15	TRBD2	-	TGTGCCACCAGCAGAACTAGCGGGAGGCACTCCTACGAGCAGTACTTC	CATSRTSGRHSYEQYF
TRBJ2-2	TRBV19	-	many	TGTGCCAGTAGTACCGTCGGATGGGACGGGGAGCTGTTTTTT	CASSTVGWDGELFF
TRBJ1-4	TRBV24-1	-	-	TGTGCCACCAGCGACAGATCAACTAATGAAAAACTGTTTTTT	CATSDRSTNEKLFF
TRBJ1-5	TRBV19	-	once	TGTGCCAGTAGTCTCCGGGACGCCAATCAGCCCCAGCATTTT	CASSLRDANQPQHF
TRBJ2-6	TRBV6-5	-	many	TGTGCCAGCAGTTTATCCAACCCTGGGGCCAACGTCCTGACTTTC	CASSLSNPGANVLTF
TRBJ2-3	TRBV2	-	-	TGTGCCAGCAGGTTCGAGACTACGCAGTATTTT	CASRFETTQYF
TRBJ2-5	TRBV20-1	TRBD2	-	TGCAGTGCTGGACTAGCGGTAGAGACCCAGTACTTC	CSAGLAVETQYF
TRBJ2-1	TRBV29-1	-	-	TGCAGCTTGGCCCGCGGGATCAATGAGCAGTTCTTC	CSLARGINEQFF
TRBJ2-1	TRBV15	TRBD2	-	TGTGCCACCAGCGGAAGGACTAGCGGGAACCACAATGAGCAGTTCTTC	CATSGRTSGNHNEQFF
TRBJ2-3	TRBV28	TRBD2	-	TGTGCCAGCAGGGGGGAACTAGCGGGAGGTTCGGATACGCAGTATTTT	CASRGELAGGSDTQYF
TRBJ1-2	TRBV10-3	TRBD1	-	TGTGCCATCAGCTCGACAGGGAGGGGTGGCTACACCTTC	CAISSTGRGGYTF
TRBJ1-6	TRBV6-1	-	many	TGTGCCAGCAGGTTCCCGGGGGGAGGGGGCTATAATTCACCCCTCCACTTT	CASRFPGGGGYNSPLHF
TRBJ2-1	TRBV20-1	-	many	TGCAGTGCTATTAATACCTCCTACAATGAGCAGTTCTTC	CSAINTSYNEQFF
TRBJ2-1	TRBV10-3	-	medium-sized	TGTGCCATCAGCTTCTCCGAGATATACAATGAGCAGTTCTTC	CAISFSEIYNEQFF
TRBJ1-2	TRBV2	-	medium-sized	TGTGCCAGCCGATGGACAGTCGGGGGCTACACCTTC	CASRWTVGGYTF
TRBJ1-5	TRBV6-1	TRBD1	many	TGTGCCACCAGGGGGCCAGGGCCCAGGCCCAATCAGCCCCAGCATTTT	CATRGPGPRPNQPQHF
TRBJ2-2	TRBV18	-	-	TGTGCCAGCTCACCACCCGGGGAGCTGTTTTTT	CASSPPGELFF
TRBJ2-7	TRBV15	TRBD1	-	TGTGCCACCAGCAGAGCCCTGGGACAGGGAAACTACGAGCAGTACTTC	CATSRALGQGNYEQYF
TRBJ1-5	TRBV19	-	-	TGTGCCAGTAGTGCACTAAATCAGCCCCAGCATTTT	CASSALNQPQHF